This entry lists 14 T cell receptor beta chains sequenced from one sample in a study of regulatory T cells in long-lasting Graves disease. Time point noted: persistent/refractory GD, antithyroid drugs over 5 years with positive TRAb. PBMCs were the source of the RNA used for TCR sequencing. Building of the TCR beta libraries involved iRepertoire HTBI primers and Arm-PCR of CDR3 regions. TCRdb reanalysed the multiplex PCR reads using MiXCR and keeps one entry per CDR3 protein. Of about 470,000 distinct CDR3 sequences listed, roughly 20% were seen once; the top ten hold approximately 7.8%. Sequencing used peripheral blood mononuclear cells (PBMCs), obtained when the disease was refractory, from a patient treated with antithyroid drugs. The origin of the receptors is a female donor with Graves disease.

The gene calls are TRBV7-3 and TRBJ2-2; D is undetermined. Germline V gene data show CDR1 as SGHTA and CDR2 as FQGTGA. V was clipped by 0 bases and J by 4 bases, with 9 bases between them. The CDR3 has 15 amino acids. This chain's CDR3 is CASSLTGPSTGELFF. The CDR3 coding sequence is TGTGCCAGCAGCTTAACAGGACCAAGCACCGGGGAGCTGTTTTTT. Full variable domain (missing parts from reference TRBV7-3 and TRBJ2-2): GAGVSQTPSNKVTEKGKYVELRCDPISGHTALYWYRQSLGQGPEFLIYFQGTGAADDSGLPNDRFFAVRPEGSVSTLKIQRTERGDSAVYLCASSLTGPSTGELFFGEGSRLTVL.

The chain is built from TRBV9 and TRBJ2-2; D unresolved. Looked up from germline, CDR1 is SGDLS and CDR2 is YYNGEE. This CDR3 spans 15 amino acids. The V end was cut by 0 bases, the J end by 1 base, with 7 bases between. The CDR3: CASSVAGLNTGELFF. The CDR3 coding sequence is TGTGCCAGCAGCGTAGCGGGTCTGAACACCGGGGAGCTGTTTTTT. The full variable domain, in which reference TRBV9 and TRBJ2-2 provide the parts outside the CDR3, is DSGVTQTPKHLITATGQRVTLRCSPRSGDLSVYWYQQSLDQGLQFLIQYYNGEERAKGNILERFSAQQFPDLHSELNLSSLELGDSALYFCASSVAGLNTGELFFGEGSRLTVL.

The J gene is TRBJ2-1, the V gene TRBV28; possibly TRBD2 for D (6 bases). The CDR3 runs 13 residues. Germline V gives CDR1 MDHEN, CDR2 SYDVKM. The V gene lost 5 bases and the J gene lost 9 bases, with 14 bases spanning the gap. The CDR3 DNA is TGTGCCAGCAGTACCCACGGCGGGACTGAGCAGTTCTTC. Translation: CASSTHGGTEQFF.

This clonotype showed up many times. The rearrangement joins TRBV28 to TRBJ2-5, with D uncertain. Trimming left V 4 bases short and J 1 base short, with 13 bases between. The CDR3 totals 15 residues. Germline V gives CDR1 MDHEN, CDR2 SYDVKM. CDR3 nucleotides: TGTGCCAGCAGTTCTTTACTTCCTAGCCAAGAGACCCAGTACTTC. Encoded protein: CASSSLLPSQETQYF.

This clonotype has at least ten counts. The chain links TRBV28 to TRBJ2-5, with D perhaps TRBD1 or TRBD2 (7 bases each). The CDR3 contains 15 residues. Germline CDR1 MDHEN, CDR2 SYDVKM. V lost 4 bases and J 1 base, leaving 13 bases between the germline ends. The CDR3 loop reads CASSYGGTAQETQYF. The DNA of the CDR3 is TGTGCCAGCAGTTACGGGGGGACAGCCCAAGAGACCCAGTACTTC.

The chain joins TRBV4-1 to TRBJ2-7; 11 bases line up with TRBD2. From germline, CDR1 is MGHRA and CDR2 YSYEKL. CDR3 length: 14 amino acids. V shed 5 bases, J shed 5 bases, and the junction held 5 bases outside the gene matches. Here the CDR3 reads CASSLGTSGDEQYF. The CDR3 DNA reads TGCGCCAGCAGCTTGGGGACTAGCGGTGACGAGCAGTACTTC.

The chain links TRBV29-1 to TRBJ1-1, with 8 bases that match TRBD1. Germline values: CDR1 SQVTM, CDR2 ANQGSEA. With V trimmed by 6 bases and J by 2 bases, 5 bases remained unmatched. The length of the CDR3 is 13 residues. The CDR3 here is CSVPGGANTEAFF. In nucleotides, the CDR3 is TGCAGCGTCCCAGGGGGCGCAAACACTGAAGCTTTCTTT. Variable domain in full (rest from reference TRBV29-1 and TRBJ1-1): SAVISQKPSRDICQRGTSLTIQCQVDSQVTMMFWYRQQPGQSLTLIATANQGSEATYESGFVIDKFPISRPNLTFSTLTVSNMSPEDSSIYLCSVPGGANTEAFFGQGTRLTVV.

This clonotype was seen many times. The chain combines TRBV20-1 with TRBJ2-7; the match to TRBD2 covers 7 bases. This CDR3 comprises 15 residues. Trimming took 0 bases from V and 2 from J; bases not matched to a gene: 7. Germline CDR1 and CDR2: DFQATT and SNEGSKA (reference sequence). The CDR3 bases are TGCAGTGCTAGAGATCTGGCGGGAGCCGCCTACGAGCAGTACTTC. Its protein product is CSARDLAGAAYEQYF.

This clonotype was detected many times. The CDR3 is CASRGPINTGELFF. The CDR3 DNA is TGTGCCAGCAGAGGGCCAATTAACACCGGGGAGCTGTTTTTT. The chain employs TRBV28 and TRBJ2-2; the D is unclear. The CDR3 length is 14 residues. Germline assignment: CDR1 MDHEN and CDR2 SYDVKM. Trimming shortened V by 6 bases and J by 2 bases, and 10 bases separated the two germline ends.

The sample holds a few counts of this clonotype. This rearrangement joins TRBV4-1 to TRBJ1-1; D not certain. Trimming left V 4 bases short and J 3 bases short, with 12 bases between. CDR1 is MGHRA and CDR2 is YSYEKL in the germline V gene. This CDR3 has 14 amino acids. The CDR3 DNA reads TGCGCCAGCAGCCCAAGGTCGCTAGACACTGAAGCTTTCTTT. Residues: CASSPRSLDTEAFF.

The J gene is TRBJ1-1, the V gene TRBV5-1; D gene unclear. Trimming cost V 4 bases and J 10 bases, with 17 bases left between them. Germline CDR1 is SGHRS and CDR2 is YFSETQ. The CDR3 spans 13 residues. The CDR3 bases are TGCGCCAGCAGCCCTGGGTGGAGTACCGTAGCTTTCTTT. Its translation is CASSPGWSTVAFF.

CDR3 sequence (DNA): TGTGCCAGCAGCTTAGCAAAAGTCTTACAGGGGGGCTATGGCTACACCTTC. Residues: CASSLAKVLQGGYGYTF. This rearrangement joins TRBV7-2 to TRBJ1-2; 8 nucleotides line up with TRBD1. CDR3 length equals 17 residues. Germline lookup yields CDR1 SGHTA and CDR2 FQGNSA. V gave up 0 bases and J gave up 4 bases; unmatched junction bases: 10.

The sample holds many counts of this clonotype. The rearrangement joins TRBV20-1 to TRBJ1-1; D unresolved. From germline, CDR1 is DFQATT and CDR2 SNEGSKA (reference sequence). V shed 4 bases and J shed 1 base, with 4 bases lying between them. There are 11 residues in the CDR3. Here the CDR3 reads CSAKGNTEAFF. Here the CDR3 DNA reads TGCAGTGCTAAGGGGAACACTGAAGCTTTCTTT.

The V and J genes are TRBV5-4 and TRBJ2-7; D could derive from TRBD1 or TRBD2 (5 bases each). The CDR3 extends over 14 amino acids. Looked up from germline, CDR1 is SGHNT and CDR2 is YYREEE (reference sequence). The V gene lost 3 bases and the J gene lost 7 bases, with 17 bases spanning the gap. The CDR3 spells CASSCRVWGCEQYF. The DNA of the CDR3 is TGTGCCAGCAGCTGCCGGGTATGGGGGTGTGAGCAGTACTTC.